This T cell receptor beta chain was captured by sequencing in a study of blood T cell repertoires in COVID-19. Sequenced by immunoSEQ multiplex PCR; TCRdb stores in-frame clones only, minus some. The profile shows fewer than 250,000 clones, 80% to 90% of them singletons. CDR1 SQVTM and CDR2 ANQGSEA come from the germline V gene. The J segment lost 8 bases and the V segment lost 6 bases, leaving 10 bases of the junction unmatched. CDR3 length equals 13 residues. The clonotype was recovered from a man aged 50 to 60 with COVID-19, enrolled during active disease. Sequenced sample: peripheral blood. V usage is TRBV29-1 and J usage is TRBJ1-2; 9 nucleotides line up with TRBD1. CDR3 DNA sequence: TGCAGCGTCGCAATACAGGGGGCTCAAGGCTACACCTTC. It yields the protein CSVAIQGAQGYTF.